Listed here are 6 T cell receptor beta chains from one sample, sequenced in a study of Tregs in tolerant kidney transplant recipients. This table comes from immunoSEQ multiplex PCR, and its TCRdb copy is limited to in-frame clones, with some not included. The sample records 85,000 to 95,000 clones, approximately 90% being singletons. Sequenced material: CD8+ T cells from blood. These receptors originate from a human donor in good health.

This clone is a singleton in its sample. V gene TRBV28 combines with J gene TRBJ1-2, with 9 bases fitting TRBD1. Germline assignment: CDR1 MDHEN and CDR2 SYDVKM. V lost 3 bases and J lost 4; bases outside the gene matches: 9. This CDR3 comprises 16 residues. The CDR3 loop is CASSFLTGGSFYGYTF. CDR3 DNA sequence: TGTGCCAGCAGTTTCCTGACAGGGGGGTCATTCTATGGCTACACCTTC.

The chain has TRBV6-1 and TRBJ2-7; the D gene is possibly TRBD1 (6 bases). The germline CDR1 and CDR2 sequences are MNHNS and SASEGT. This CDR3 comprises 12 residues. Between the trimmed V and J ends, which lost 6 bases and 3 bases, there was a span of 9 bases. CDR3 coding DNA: TGTGCCAGCAGGACGGGACACTACGAGCAGTACTTC. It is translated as CASRTGHYEQYF.

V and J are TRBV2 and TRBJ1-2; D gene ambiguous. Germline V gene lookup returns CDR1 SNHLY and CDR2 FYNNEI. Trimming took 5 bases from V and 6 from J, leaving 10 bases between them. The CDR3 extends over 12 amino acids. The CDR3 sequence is CASSWTDDGYTF. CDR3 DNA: TGTGCCAGCAGTTGGACGGATGATGGCTACACCTTC.

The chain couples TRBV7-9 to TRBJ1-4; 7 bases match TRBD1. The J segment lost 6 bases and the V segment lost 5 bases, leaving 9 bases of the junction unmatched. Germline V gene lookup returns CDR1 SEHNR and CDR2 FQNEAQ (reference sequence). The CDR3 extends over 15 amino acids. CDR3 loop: CASSRIYGQDEKLFF. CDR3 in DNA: TGTGCCAGCAGCCGAATCTATGGACAGGATGAAAAACTGTTTTTT.

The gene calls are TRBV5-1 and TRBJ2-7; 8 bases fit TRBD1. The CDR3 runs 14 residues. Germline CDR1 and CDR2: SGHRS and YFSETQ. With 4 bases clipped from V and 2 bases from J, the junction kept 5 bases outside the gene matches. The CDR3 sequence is CASSPRTGTYEQYF. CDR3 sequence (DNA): TGCGCCAGCAGCCCACGGACAGGGACCTACGAGCAGTACTTC.

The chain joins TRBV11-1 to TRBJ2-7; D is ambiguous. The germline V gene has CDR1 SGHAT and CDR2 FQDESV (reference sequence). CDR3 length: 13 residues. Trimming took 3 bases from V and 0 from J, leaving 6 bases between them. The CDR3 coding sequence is TGTGCCAGCAGCTTTAGTCACTCCTACGAGCAGTACTTC. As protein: CASSFSHSYEQYF.